This is a list of T cell receptor beta chains from one sample in a study of cytomegalovirus exposure and HLA in healthy donors. TCRdb keeps only in-frame clones here, not all; method: immunoSEQ multiplex PCR. The sample has some 190,000 clones; approximately 86% are singletons. Sequencing used PBMCs. These receptors were collected from a woman aged 18-30 years in good health and CMV-seronegative. The CDR3 runs from the conserved cysteine through the conserved F or W. The order of the fields is V gene, clone size, J gene, CDR3 protein. The size field is filled for only some rows; it gives once, few, many or a size class.

TRBV19	NA	TRBJ1-6	CASSPGQGPNSPLHF
TRBV20-1	NA	TRBJ1-5	CSASGNQPQHF
TRBV25-1	NA	TRBJ2-7	CASSDSTYEQYF
TRBV5-6	NA	TRBJ2-7	CASSAGQRSYEQYF
TRBV7-9	few	TRBJ2-1	CASSLEAGGREQFF
TRBV6-1	NA	TRBJ2-2	CVSGQGAGGELFF
TRBV2	NA	TRBJ1-1	CASSQQGNTEAFF
TRBV18	NA	TRBJ1-2	CASSPRRERGYGYTF
TRBV6-5	NA	TRBJ2-5	CASSLQGAQETQYF
TRBV6-1	NA	TRBJ2-1	CASSAQGGGVNEQFF
TRBV19	NA	TRBJ1-5	CASSSGWTGVTLSNQPQHF
TRBV27	NA	TRBJ2-5	CASSPSGQGYETQYF
TRBV23-1	NA	TRBJ2-6	CASTPWGTGGSSGANVLTF
TRBV27	NA	TRBJ1-2	CASSLVGPGDYGYTF
TRBV2	NA	TRBJ1-1	CASSEAGDRGRFF
TRBV6-5	NA	TRBJ1-1	CASSRPGREAFF
TRBV6-5	NA	TRBJ1-1	CASSEKGEAFF
TRBV7-9	NA	TRBJ1-2	CASSPPTGGGYTF
TRBV6-5	NA	TRBJ2-1	CASSYSREAYNEQFF
TRBV7-8	NA	TRBJ2-1	CASSWGLAGLYNEQFF
TRBV9	NA	TRBJ2-1	CASSVGVAGGWNEQFF
TRBV29-1	NA	NA	CSAAGTSREQYF
TRBV7-9	NA	TRBJ2-1	CASSLAGKVNEQFF
TRBV4-1	NA	TRBJ1-1	CASSDWTGGMGEAFF
TRBV25-1	NA	TRBJ2-1	CASSLMRNEQFF
TRBV5-1	NA	TRBJ2-7	CASSLADSLSHEQYF
TRBV28	NA	TRBJ1-2	CACNDRGYGYTF
TRBV2	few	TRBJ1-5	CASSGTGNQPQHF
TRBV7-9	once	TRBJ2-2	CASSLGQGIKTGELFF
TRBV6-6	NA	TRBJ1-1	CASSHRNMNTEAFF
TRBV7-9	NA	TRBJ2-2	CASRPTSGGTGELFF
TRBV10-3	NA	TRBJ2-1	CAISESTSGRNEQFF
TRBV5-4	NA	TRBJ2-3	CASSFRDTQYF
TRBV18	once	TRBJ1-1	CASSPPAGVNTEAFF
TRBV4-1	few	TRBJ2-2	CASSRLLAGLDTGELFF
TRBV7-2	NA	TRBJ2-5	CASSRGQYQETQYF
TRBV7-9	NA	TRBJ2-1	CASSSPGLLGNEQFF
TRBV28	NA	TRBJ1-3	CATYSGNTIYF
TRBV11-3	NA	TRBJ2-3	CASSFGTGSPDTQYF
TRBV10-1	once	TRBJ2-1	CASSEYLGQGYNEQFF
TRBV28	NA	TRBJ2-7	CASSIPMGNRVNEQYF
TRBV21-1	NA	TRBJ1-4	CASSAASKGSTNEKLFF